Detailed here is one T cell receptor beta chain. Its matching antigen is unknown. These data are taken from a study of cytomegalovirus exposure and HLA in healthy donors. Broader study findings: TCR sequences were mostly rare, though some public TCRs occurred in many donors. In a later analysis, parvovirus B19, influenza, CMV and Epstein-Barr virus appeared linked to several top co-occurrence clusters. Reportedly, diagnosis of cytomegalovirus status by the classifier showed high specificity and sensitivity.

CDR3 length: 14 amino acids. Germline V gene lookup returns CDR1 KGHSH and CDR2 LQKENI. J gave up 5 bases and V 4 bases, and 3 bases lay outside the gene matches. PCR primers comprised 60 Vbeta and 13 Jbeta primers. TCRdb's table, derived via immunoSEQ multiplex PCR, lists solely in-frame clones and lacks some. The sample records 110,000 or so clones, roughly four fifths being singletons. Sequenced input: PBMCs. The source of this sequence is a woman in her late teens or twenties in good health and CMV-seronegative. The rearrangement uses TRBV18 and TRBJ1-1, with TRBD1 matching over 11 bases. This chain's CDR3 is CASSRDRGETEAFF. CDR3 nucleotide sequence: TGTGCCAGCTCACGGGACAGGGGGGAGACTGAAGCTTTCTTT.